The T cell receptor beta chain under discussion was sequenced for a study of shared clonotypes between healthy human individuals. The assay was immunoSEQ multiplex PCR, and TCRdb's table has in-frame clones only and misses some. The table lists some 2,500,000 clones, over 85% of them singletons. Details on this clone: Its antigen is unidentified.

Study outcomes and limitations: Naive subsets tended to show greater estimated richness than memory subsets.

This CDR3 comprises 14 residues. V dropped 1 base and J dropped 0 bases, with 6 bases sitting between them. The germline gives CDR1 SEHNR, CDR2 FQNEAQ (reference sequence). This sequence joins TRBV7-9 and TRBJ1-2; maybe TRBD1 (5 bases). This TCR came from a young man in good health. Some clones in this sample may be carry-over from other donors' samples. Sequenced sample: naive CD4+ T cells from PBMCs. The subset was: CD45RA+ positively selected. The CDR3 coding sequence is TGTGCCAGCAGCTTAGAGACAGCTAACTATGGCTACACCTTC. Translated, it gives CASSLETANYGYTF.